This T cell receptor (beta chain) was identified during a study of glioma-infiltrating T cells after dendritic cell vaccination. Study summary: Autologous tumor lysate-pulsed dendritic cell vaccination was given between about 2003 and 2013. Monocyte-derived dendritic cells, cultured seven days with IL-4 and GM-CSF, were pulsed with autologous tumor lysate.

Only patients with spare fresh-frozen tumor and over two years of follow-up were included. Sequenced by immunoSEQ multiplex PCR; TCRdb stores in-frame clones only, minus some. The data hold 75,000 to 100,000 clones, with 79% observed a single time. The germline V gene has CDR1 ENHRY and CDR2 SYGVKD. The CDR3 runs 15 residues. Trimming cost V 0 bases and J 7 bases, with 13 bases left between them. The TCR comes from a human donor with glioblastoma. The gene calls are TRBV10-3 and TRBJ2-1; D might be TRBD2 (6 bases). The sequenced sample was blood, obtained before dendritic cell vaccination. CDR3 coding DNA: TGTGCCATCAGTGAGTCGACCGGGAGCCGGAATGAGCAGTTCTTC. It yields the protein CAISESTGSRNEQFF.